Listed below are T cell receptor beta chains from one sample, sequenced in a study of blood T cell repertoires in COVID-19. Profiling relied on immunoSEQ multiplex PCR, and the TCRdb table lists in-frame clones only, not all of them. The data show a few hundred thousand clones, with just under 90% seen just once and less than 2% held by the top ten. The sequencing input was peripheral blood. The origin of the receptors is a woman aged 25 to 39 with COVID-19, enrolled during active disease. The CDR3 runs from the conserved cysteine through the conserved F or W. A D gene is named only where the DNA matches it firmly. Not all rows give a size; the values are once, few, many and, for expanded clones, a class.

size: .; D: .; J: TRBJ1-2; V: TRBV6-5; DNA: TGTGCCAGCAAGAGATCCCTCCGTAGTGGCTACACCTTC; CDR3: CASKRSLRSGYTF
size: .; D: TRBD1; J: TRBJ1-2; V: TRBV7-4; DNA: TGTGCCAGCAGCCAAGGGACAGGGATGGACTATGGCTACACCTTC; CDR3: CASSQGTGMDYGYTF
size: .; D: .; J: TRBJ2-1; V: TRBV5-1; DNA: TGCGCCAGCAGCTTGTTCGCAGGGAACAATGAGCAGTTCTTC; CDR3: CASSLFAGNNEQFF
size: .; D: TRBD1; J: TRBJ1-4; V: TRBV30; DNA: TGTGCGGCGGGACAGGCGTATGAAAAACTGTTTTTT; CDR3: CAAGQAYEKLFF
size: .; D: TRBD1; J: TRBJ1-2; V: TRBV9; DNA: TGTGCCAGCAGCGCTACCGGGACAGAAGAACCCTATGGCTACACCTTC; CDR3: CASSATGTEEPYGYTF
size: .; D: TRBD2; J: TRBJ2-1; V: TRBV4-1; DNA: TGCGCCAGCAGCCCACATGAGCTAGCGGGGGTGTACAATGAGCAGTTCTTC; CDR3: CASSPHELAGVYNEQFF
size: .; D: .; J: TRBJ1-3; V: TRBV19; DNA: TGTGCCAGTAACTTTGGAAACACCATATATTTT; CDR3: CASNFGNTIYF
size: .; D: .; J: TRBJ1-2; V: TRBV27; DNA: TGTGCCAGCAGCCCCGGTCTGAACTATGGCTACACCTTC; CDR3: CASSPGLNYGYTF
size: few; D: TRBD1; J: TRBJ1-6; V: TRBV5-8; DNA: TGTGCCAGCAGCTTGTACGGGACAGGGGATTCACCCCTCCACTTT; CDR3: CASSLYGTGDSPLHF
size: once; D: .; J: TRBJ2-7; V: TRBV18; DNA: TGTGCCAGCTCACCCAGGGCGGACAGCTTTACCTACGAGCAGTACTTC; CDR3: CASSPRADSFTYEQYF
size: .; D: .; J: TRBJ2-3; V: TRBV11-3; DNA: TGTGCCAGCAGCCTCGGGACTTCCACAGATACGCAGTATTTT; CDR3: CASSLGTSTDTQYF